This T cell receptor (beta chain) stems from a study of molecular identifiers for immune sequencing clone quantification. This CDR3 is 15 amino acids long. The V gene end was trimmed by 6 bases and the J gene end by 1 base; junction bases not matched to a gene: 6. In this sample, this clonotype turned up many times. TCRdb called the PCR reads again in MiXCR, with one record for every CDR3 protein. The sample shows more than 550,000 distinct CDR3 sequences, about 25% of them seen only once. When naive CD8 T cells were sorted, they were gated as CD8+CD4-CCR7+CD45RA+. The V call is TRBV12-3 or TRBV12-4, the J call TRBJ1-5, with 7 bases fitting TRBD1. Sequenced sample: naive CD8+ T cells from blood, with Jurkat cell RNA spiked in. Subset defined: FACS-sorted CD8+CD4-CCR7+CD45RA+ naive T cells. This receptor was obtained from a human donor in good health. Some libraries in this study had Jurkat cell RNA spiked in. The CDR3 DNA reads TGTGCCAGCAGCCGTGGGACAGAGAGCAATCAGCCCCAGCATTTT. Protein product: CASSRGTESNQPQHF.